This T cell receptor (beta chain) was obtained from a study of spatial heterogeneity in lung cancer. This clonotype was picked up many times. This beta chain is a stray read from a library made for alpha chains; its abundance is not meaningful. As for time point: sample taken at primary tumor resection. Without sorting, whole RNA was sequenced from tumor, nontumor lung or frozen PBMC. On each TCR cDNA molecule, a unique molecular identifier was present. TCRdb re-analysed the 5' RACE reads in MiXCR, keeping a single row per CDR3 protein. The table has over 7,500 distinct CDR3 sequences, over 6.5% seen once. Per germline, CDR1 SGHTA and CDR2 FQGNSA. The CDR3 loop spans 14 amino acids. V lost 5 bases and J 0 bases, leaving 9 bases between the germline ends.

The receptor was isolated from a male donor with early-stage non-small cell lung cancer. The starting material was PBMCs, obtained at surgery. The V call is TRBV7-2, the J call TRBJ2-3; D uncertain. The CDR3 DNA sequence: TGTGCCAGCAGCACCTCCACAAGCACAGATACGCAGTATTTT. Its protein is CASSTSTSTDTQYF.